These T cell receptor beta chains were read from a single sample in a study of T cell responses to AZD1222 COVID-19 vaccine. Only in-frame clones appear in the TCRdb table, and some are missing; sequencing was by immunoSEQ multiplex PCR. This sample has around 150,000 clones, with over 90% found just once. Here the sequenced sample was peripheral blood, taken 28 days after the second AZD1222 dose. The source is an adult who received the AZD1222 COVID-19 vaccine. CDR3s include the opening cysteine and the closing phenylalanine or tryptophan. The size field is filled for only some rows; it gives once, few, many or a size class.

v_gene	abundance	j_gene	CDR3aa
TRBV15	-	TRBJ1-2	CATSRESDRGYGYTF
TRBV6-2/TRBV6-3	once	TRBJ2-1	CASSLGYNEQFF
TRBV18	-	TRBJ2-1	CASSRGNEQFF
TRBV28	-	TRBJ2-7	CASRKGRGLSYEQYF
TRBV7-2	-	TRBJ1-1	CASSSTGVRGNTEAFF
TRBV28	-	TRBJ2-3	CASPCGPLLVFEGGPTQYF
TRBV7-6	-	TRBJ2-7	CASSPGAPYSGRAYEQYF
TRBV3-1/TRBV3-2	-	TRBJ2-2	CASSRSDTNTGELFF
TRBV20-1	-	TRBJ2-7	CSARIGFRGAF
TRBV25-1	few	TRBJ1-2	CASRNSDGYTF
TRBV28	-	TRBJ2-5	CASSSGTKGYF
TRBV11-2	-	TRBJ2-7	CASSTNRVRSSYEQYF
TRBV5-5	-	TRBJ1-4	CASSPRPGGEEKLFF
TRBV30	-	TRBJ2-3	CAWSVGSSGNTDTQYF
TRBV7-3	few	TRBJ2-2	CASSLMGQGIGELFF
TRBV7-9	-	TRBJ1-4	CASSLPTMEAEKLFF
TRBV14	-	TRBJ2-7	CASSPWTGVYEQYF
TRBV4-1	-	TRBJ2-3	CASSSQRGRDTDTQYF